This entry describes one T cell receptor beta chain. Other DNA variants within this sample encode the same CDR3. The sample belongs to a study of control samples from healthy donors and cancer patients. The assay was immunoSEQ multiplex PCR, and TCRdb's table has in-frame clones only and misses some. The profile shows about 60,000 clones, roughly 87% of them singletons. The germline CDR1 and CDR2 sequences are SEHNR and FQNEAQ (reference sequence). V was pared by 3 bases and J by 1 base, with 16 bases between. CDR3 length: 17 residues. The chain recombines TRBV7-9 with TRBJ1-5; D may be TRBD1 (6 bases). This clonotype originated in a man aged 45-60 years in good health. Sequencing input: blood. CDR3 loop: CASSLGTGSDSNQPQHF. CDR3 bases: TGTGCCAGCAGCTTGGGAACAGGGTCAGACAGCAATCAGCCCCAGCATTTT.